This T cell receptor (beta chain) came from a study of cytomegalovirus exposure and HLA in healthy donors. Study findings and constraints: Excluded: some indistinguishable V segments such as TRBV6-2 and TRBV6-3. Follow-up analysis found HLA locus-dependent TCR association rates, highest for DRB1 and lowest for HLA-C.

Trimming took 7 bases from V and 2 from J, leaving 15 bases between them. The CDR3 spans 14 residues. Germline V gene data show CDR1 as SQVTM and CDR2 as ANQGSEA. Primers for the PCR totalled 60 Vbeta and 13 Jbeta. TCRdb's table, derived via immunoSEQ multiplex PCR, lists solely in-frame clones and lacks some. This sample has nearly 100,000 clones, with approximately 76% found just once. Concerning this clone: Its antigen is not identified.

The sequenced sample was PBMCs. The chain has TRBV29-1 and TRBJ1-3; D may be TRBD1 (5 bases). This sequence was found in a woman aged 55-75 years in good health and CMV-seropositive. The chain's CDR3 is CSAGGGKAGNTIYF. The DNA for the CDR3 is TGCAGCGCCGGGGGAGGGAAGGCTGGAAACACCATATATTTT.